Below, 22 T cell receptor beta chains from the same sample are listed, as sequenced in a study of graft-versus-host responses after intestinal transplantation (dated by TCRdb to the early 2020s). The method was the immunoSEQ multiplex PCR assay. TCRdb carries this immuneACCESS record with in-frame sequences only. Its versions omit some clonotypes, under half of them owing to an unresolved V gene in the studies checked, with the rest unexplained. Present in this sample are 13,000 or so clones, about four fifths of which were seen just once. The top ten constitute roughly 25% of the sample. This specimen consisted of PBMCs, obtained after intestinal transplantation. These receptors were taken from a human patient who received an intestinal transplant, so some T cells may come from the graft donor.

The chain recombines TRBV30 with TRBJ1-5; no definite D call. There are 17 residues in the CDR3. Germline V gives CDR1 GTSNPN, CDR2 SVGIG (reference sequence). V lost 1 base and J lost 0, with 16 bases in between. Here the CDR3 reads CAWSGRTRLYSNQPQHF. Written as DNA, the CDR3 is TGTGCCTGGAGTGGCAGGACCCGCCTTTATAGCAATCAGCCCCAGCATTTT.

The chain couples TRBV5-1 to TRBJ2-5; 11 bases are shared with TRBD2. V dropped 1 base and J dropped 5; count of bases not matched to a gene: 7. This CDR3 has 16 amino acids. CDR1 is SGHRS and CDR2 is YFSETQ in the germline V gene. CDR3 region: CASSLPPSGRLETQYF. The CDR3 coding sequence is TGCGCCAGCAGCTTGCCCCCTAGCGGGAGGCTGGAGACCCAGTACTTC.

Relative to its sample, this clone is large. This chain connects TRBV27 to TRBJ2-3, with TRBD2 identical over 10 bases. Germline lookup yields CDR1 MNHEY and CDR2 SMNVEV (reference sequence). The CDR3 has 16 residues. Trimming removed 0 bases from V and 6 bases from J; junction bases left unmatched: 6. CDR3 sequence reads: CASSLSLAGVWDTQYF. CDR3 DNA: TGTGCCAGCAGTTTATCCCTAGCGGGAGTGTGGGATACGCAGTATTTT.

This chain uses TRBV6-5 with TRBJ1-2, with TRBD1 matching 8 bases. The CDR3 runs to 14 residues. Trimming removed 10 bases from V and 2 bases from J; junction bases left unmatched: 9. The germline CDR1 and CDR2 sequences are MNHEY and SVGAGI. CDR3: CAIHRQGRNYGYTF. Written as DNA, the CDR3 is TGTGCCATCCACCGACAGGGGCGGAACTATGGCTACACCTTC.

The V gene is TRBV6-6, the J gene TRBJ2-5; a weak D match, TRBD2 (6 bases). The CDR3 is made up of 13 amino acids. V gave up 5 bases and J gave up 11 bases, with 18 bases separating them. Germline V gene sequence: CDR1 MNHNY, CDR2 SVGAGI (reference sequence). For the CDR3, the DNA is TGTGCCAGCAGTGTTGGAGGGCCGGGGGAGCAGTACTTC. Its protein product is CASSVGGPGEQYF.

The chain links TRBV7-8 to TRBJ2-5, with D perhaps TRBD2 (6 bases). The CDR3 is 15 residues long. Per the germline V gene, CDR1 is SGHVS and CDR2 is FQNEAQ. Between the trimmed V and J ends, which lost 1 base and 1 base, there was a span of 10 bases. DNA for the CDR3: TGTGCCAGCAGCTTAGACGCGGGACCCCAAGAGACCCAGTACTTC. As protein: CASSLDAGPQETQYF.

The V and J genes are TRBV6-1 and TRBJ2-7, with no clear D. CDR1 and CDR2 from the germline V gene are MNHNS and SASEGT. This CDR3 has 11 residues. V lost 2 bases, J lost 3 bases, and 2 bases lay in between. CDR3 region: CASSEHYEQYF. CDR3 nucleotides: TGTGCCAGCAGTGAACACTACGAGCAGTACTTC.

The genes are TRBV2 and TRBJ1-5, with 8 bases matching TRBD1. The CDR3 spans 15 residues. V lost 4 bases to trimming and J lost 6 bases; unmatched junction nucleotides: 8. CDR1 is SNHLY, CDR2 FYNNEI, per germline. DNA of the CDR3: TGTGCCAGCAGTGGTCGGCAGGGGGCAGTTCAGCCCCAGCATTTT. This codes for CASSGRQGAVQPQHF.

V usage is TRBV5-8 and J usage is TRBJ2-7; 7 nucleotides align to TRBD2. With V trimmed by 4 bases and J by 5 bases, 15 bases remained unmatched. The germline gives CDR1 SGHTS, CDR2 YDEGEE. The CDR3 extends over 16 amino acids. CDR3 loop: CASSQEVGRGFNEQYF. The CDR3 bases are TGTGCCAGCAGCCAAGAGGTGGGGCGGGGGTTCAACGAGCAGTACTTC.

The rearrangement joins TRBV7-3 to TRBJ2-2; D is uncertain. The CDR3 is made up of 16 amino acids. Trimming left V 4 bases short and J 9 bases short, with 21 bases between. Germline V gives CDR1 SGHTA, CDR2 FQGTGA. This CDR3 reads CASSSQTSRSSRELFF. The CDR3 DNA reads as TGTGCCAGCAGCTCCCAAACCTCGAGATCGAGCAGGGAGCTGTTTTTT.

The CDR3 bases are TGTGCCAGCAGTGGAGACTTAGACACCGGGGAGCTGTTTTTT. Translated, it gives CASSGDLDTGELFF. The chain couples TRBV6-4 to TRBJ2-2; no clear D. The germline V and J ends were trimmed by 4 bases and 3 bases, with 9 bases remaining between them. Germline values: CDR1 MRHNA, CDR2 SNTAGT. This CDR3 has 14 residues.

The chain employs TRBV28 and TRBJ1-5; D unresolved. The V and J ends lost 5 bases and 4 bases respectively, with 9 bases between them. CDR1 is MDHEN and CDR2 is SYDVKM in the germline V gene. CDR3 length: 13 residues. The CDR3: CASSPAPNQPQHF. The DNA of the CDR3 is TGTGCCAGCAGTCCTGCCCCTAATCAGCCCCAGCATTTT.

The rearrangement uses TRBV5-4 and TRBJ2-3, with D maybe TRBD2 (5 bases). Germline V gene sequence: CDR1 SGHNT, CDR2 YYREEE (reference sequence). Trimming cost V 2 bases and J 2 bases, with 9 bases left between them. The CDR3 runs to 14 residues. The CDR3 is CASSFGDYTDTQYF. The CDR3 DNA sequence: TGTGCCAGCAGCTTCGGGGATTACACAGATACGCAGTATTTT. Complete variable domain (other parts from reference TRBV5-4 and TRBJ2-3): ETGVTQSPTHLIKTRGQQVTLRCSSQSGHNTVSWYQQALGQGPQFIFQYYREEENGRGNFPPRFSGLQFPNYSSELNVNALELDDSALYLCASSFGDYTDTQYFGPGTRLTVL.

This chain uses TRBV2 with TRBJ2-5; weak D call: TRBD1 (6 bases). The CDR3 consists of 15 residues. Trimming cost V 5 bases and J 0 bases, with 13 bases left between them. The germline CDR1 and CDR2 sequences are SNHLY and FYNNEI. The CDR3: CASSYDRNYQETQYF. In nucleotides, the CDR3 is TGTGCCAGCAGTTACGACAGGAATTACCAAGAGACCCAGTACTTC.

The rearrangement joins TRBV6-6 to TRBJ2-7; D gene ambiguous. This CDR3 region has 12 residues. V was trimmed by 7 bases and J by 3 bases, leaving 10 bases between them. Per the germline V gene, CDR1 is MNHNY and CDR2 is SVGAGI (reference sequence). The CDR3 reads CASTMTFYEQYF. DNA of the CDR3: TGTGCCAGCACCATGACGTTCTACGAGCAGTACTTC.

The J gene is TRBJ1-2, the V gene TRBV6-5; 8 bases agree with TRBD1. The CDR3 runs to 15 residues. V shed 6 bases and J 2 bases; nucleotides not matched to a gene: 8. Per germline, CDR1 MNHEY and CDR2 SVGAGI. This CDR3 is CASRRRQGNNYGYTF. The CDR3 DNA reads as TGTGCCAGCAGGCGAAGACAGGGGAACAACTATGGCTACACCTTC.

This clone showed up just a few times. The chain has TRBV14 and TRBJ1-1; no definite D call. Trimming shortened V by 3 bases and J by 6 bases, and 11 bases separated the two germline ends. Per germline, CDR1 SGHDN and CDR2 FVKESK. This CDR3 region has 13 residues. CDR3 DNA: TGTGCCAGCAGCCAGGGGTTGAGGGCTGAAGCTTTCTTT. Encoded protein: CASSQGLRAEAFF.

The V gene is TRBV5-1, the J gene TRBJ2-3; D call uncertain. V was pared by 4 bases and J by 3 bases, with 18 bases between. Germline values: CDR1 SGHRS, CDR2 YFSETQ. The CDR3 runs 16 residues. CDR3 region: CASSPGEGRRTDTQYF. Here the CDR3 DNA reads TGCGCCAGCAGCCCAGGTGAAGGGCGAAGGACAGATACGCAGTATTTT. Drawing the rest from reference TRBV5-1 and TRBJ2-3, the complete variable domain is KAGVTQTPRYLIKTRGQQVTLSCSPISGHRSVSWYQQTPGQGLQFLFEYFSETQRNKGNFPGRFSGRQFSNSRSEMNVSTLELGDSALYLCASSPGEGRRTDTQYFGPGTRLTVL.

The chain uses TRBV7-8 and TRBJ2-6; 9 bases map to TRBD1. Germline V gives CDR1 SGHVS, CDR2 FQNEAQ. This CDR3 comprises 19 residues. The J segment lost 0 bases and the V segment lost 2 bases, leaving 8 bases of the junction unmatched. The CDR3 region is CASSLPGQGTPSGANVLTF. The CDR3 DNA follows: TGTGCCAGCAGCTTACCAGGACAGGGGACCCCCTCTGGGGCCAACGTCCTGACTTTC.

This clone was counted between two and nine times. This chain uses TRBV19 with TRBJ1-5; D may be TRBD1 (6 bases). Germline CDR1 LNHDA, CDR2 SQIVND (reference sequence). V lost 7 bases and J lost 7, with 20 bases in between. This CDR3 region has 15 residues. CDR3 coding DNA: TGTGCCAGTACTCAGACAGGTGCCTTCGGGCAGCCCCAGCATTTT. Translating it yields CASTQTGAFGQPQHF.

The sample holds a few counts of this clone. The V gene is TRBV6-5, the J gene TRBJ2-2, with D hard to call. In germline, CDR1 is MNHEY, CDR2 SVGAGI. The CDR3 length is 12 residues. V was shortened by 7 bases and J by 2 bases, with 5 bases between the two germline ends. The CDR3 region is CASKGNTGELFF. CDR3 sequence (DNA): TGTGCCAGCAAAGGAAACACCGGGGAGCTGTTTTTT.

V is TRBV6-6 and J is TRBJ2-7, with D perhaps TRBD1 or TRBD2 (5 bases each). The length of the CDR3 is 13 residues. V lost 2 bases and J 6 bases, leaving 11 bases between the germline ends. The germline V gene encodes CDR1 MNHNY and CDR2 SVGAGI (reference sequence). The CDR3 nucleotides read TGTGCCAGCAGTTACCGCAGGGACGGCGAGCAGTACTTC. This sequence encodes CASSYRRDGEQYF.